This T cell receptor (beta chain) comes out of a study of PD-L1 blockade in urothelial cancer (dated by TCRdb to the late 2010s). Background for the entire study: Every patient began therapy in about 2014 and was given atezolizumab 1,200 mg intravenously every 3 weeks. Blood samples were analyzed 3 weeks after the start of treatment (second dose) and 6 weeks after the start of treatment. Blood samples gave a median of about 140,000 T cells and approximately 80,000 unique TCRs, with a median clonality of 0.080. Durable clinical benefit was achieved by nine patients and was not achieved by 20 patients. An exploratory multi-omic analysis was conducted of the somatic, immune and clinical correlates of response to PD-L1 blockade with atezolizumab in urothelial cancer. Patients had an ECOG performance status of 0 or 1 and had received between 0 and 3 prior chemotherapy regimens. Pretreatment tumor samples, along with matched peripheral blood collected serially before and after atezolizumab treatment, underwent TCR sequencing. Twenty-five of 29 patients were identified as males with urothelial cancer of bladder origin, and a prior smoking history was reported by 18 of 29 patients. Whole exome sequencing and RNA sequencing of pretreatment tumors were performed alongside TCR sequencing in the same patients. Pretreatment blood TCR-seq was available for 27 to 30 patients, at least one posttreatment blood collection was obtained for about 25 patients, and tumor TCR-seq was available for about 25 patients. Durable clinical benefit was defined as a progression-free survival longer than 6 months, and TCR features were additionally tested against progression-free survival and overall survival. What the authors observed across the whole study: Among patients with durable benefit, tumor-associated TCR clones showed greater expansion in peripheral blood 3 weeks after treatment started (n of about 21, p = 0.022). Improved progression-free and overall survival was associated with having pretreatment peripheral blood TCR clonality below the median. Because of the small sample size (n ≈ 29) and the many exploratory analyses performed, the results are intended to be regarded as hypothesis-generating.

Per the publication, the time point label means: pretreatment peripheral blood. A cohort of about 31 patients with locally advanced or metastatic urothelial carcinoma, treated at Memorial Sloan Kettering on a trial protocol, was included. Peripheral blood mononuclear cells were collected pretreatment and during treatment, with between 1 and 8 total time points per patient. The Qiagen DNeasy Blood extraction kit was used to purify genomic DNA from total PBMCs and tumor samples. PBMCs were collected pretreatment and during treatment, and were isolated and stored as previously described. The CDR3 has 15 amino acids, counting the end cysteine and phenylalanine. Solely the CDR3 DNA is kept, with 45 bases framed from the first base. For this chain, trimming is 3 bases at the V end and 3 bases at the J end, and the number of junction bases without a gene match is 8. Based on the germline V gene, the CDR1 and CDR2 sequences are SGDLS and YYNGEE.

Synthetic TCR analog templates were spiked into each PCR so that absolute template abundance could be estimated from read counts. The immunoSEQ assay was used to amplify TCRbeta CDR3 regions from genomic DNA with bias-controlled V and J gene primers. Sequencing of rearranged TCRbeta segments was performed at approximately 20X coverage. The study's processing was this. Sequencing errors were corrected by clustering and CDR3s were annotated against IMGT to assign V, D and J genes. Downstream analyses used only productive TCRbeta rearrangements, leaving out any out-of-frame or stop-codon sequences. Clonality was computed as one minus Shannon entropy normalized by the log of the number of unique productive sequences. Fisher's exact test with Benjamini-Hochberg correction, at a threshold of adjusted p below 0.01, was used to find clones that differed between time points or between blood and tumor. TCRdb obtained this table from immuneACCESS and retained in-frame rearrangements with V and J assigned. These tables miss some clones; where compared with another copy, unresolved V genes account for less than half of the shortfall, and the remainder is unexplained. From that table come the V and J calls and clone size; the DNA was used to work out D and trimming. The sample table shows approximately 50,000 clones, and more than 75% are seen once. The ten largest clonotypes hold 1% to 1.5% of the sample.

As concerns this clone: No cognate antigen has been identified for it. It has no much larger one-base neighbor in the sample; base qualities were not kept.

The origin of this receptor is a man between 50 and 59 years old with urothelial cancer. Recombination connected TRBV9 to TRBJ2-7; 8 junctional bases match TRBD1. The material was PBMCs, obtained around atezolizumab (anti-PD-L1) treatment. The nucleotide sequence is given as TGTGCCAGCAGCGCGACCCAAACAGGGGGCTACGAGCAGTACTTC. This sequence encodes CASSATQTGGYEQYF.